What follows are 21 T cell receptor beta chains derived from one specimen sequenced in a study of blood T cell repertoires in COVID-19. Profiling relied on immunoSEQ multiplex PCR, and the TCRdb table lists in-frame clones only, not all of them. The data contain 200,000 to 300,000 clones, 75% to 85% of them singletons. Sequencing was carried out using peripheral blood. Receptors were obtained from a woman aged 60-75 years with active or convalescent COVID-19.

The chain uses TRBV6-2 or TRBV6-3 and TRBJ2-1, with D unresolved. The CDR3 is 16 amino acids. CDR1 and CDR2 from the germline V gene are MNHEY and SVGEGT. V was trimmed by 2 bases and J by 3 bases, leaving 14 bases between them. This CDR3 is CASSYPTARFYNEQFF. Written as DNA, the CDR3 is TGTGCCAGCAGTTACCCGACCGCTAGATTCTACAATGAGCAGTTCTTC.

This clone turned up a few times. V is TRBV27 and J is TRBJ1-1; weak D call: TRBD1 (5 bases). Per germline, CDR1 MNHEY and CDR2 SMNVEV (reference sequence). The V and J ends lost 4 bases and 4 bases respectively, with 13 bases between them. CDR3 length: 14 amino acids. The DNA for the CDR3 is TGTGCCAGCAGTTATAAGGGAGGGACCACTGAAGCTTTCTTT. Protein: CASSYKGGTTEAFF.

This chain's CDR3 is CASSESGTGNEKLFF. The CDR3 nucleotides are TGTGCCAGCAGTGAATCCGGGACAGGGAACGAAAAACTGTTTTTT. The rearrangement joins TRBV25-1 to TRBJ1-4, with 9 bases identical to TRBD1. Trimming removed 1 base from V and 8 bases from J; junction bases left unmatched: 5. The V gene's germline CDR1 is MGHDK and CDR2 SYGVNS. This CDR3 has 15 residues. Full variable domain (rest looked up from reference TRBV25-1 and TRBJ1-4): EADIYQTPRYLVIGTGKKITLECSQTMGHDKMYWYQQDPGMELHLIHYSYGVNSTEKGDLSSESTVSRIRTEHFPLTLESARPSHTSQYLCASSESGTGNEKLFFGSGTQLSVL.

The rearrangement links TRBV11-3 to TRBJ2-5, with D unclear. Germline values: CDR1 SGHNT, CDR2 YENEEA. The CDR3 has 13 residues. V was cut by 5 bases and J by 0 bases, with 7 bases left in between. In DNA, the CDR3 is TGTGCCAGCAGCCCCCCAGACCAAGAGACCCAGTACTTC. Translated, it gives CASSPPDQETQYF. Variable domain in full (rest from reference TRBV11-3 and TRBJ2-5): EAGVVQSPRYKIIEKKQPVAFWCNPISGHNTLYWYLQNLGQGPELLIRYENEEAVDDSQLPKDRFSAERLKGVDSTLKIQPAELGDSAVYLCASSPPDQETQYFGPGTRLLVL.

This sequence joins TRBV2 and TRBJ2-5, with 9 bases that match TRBD1. Germline trimming cut 4 bases from V and 2 bases from J; bases unmatched to any gene: 11. This CDR3 comprises 17 residues. CDR1 and CDR2 (germline): SNHLY, FYNNEI. Written as DNA, the CDR3 is TGTGCCAGCAGTGGGGTATACAGGGGGCGGTGGCAAGAGACCCAGTACTTC. It is translated as CASSGVYRGRWQETQYF.

This clone was detected a few times. The rearrangement links TRBV12-3 or TRBV12-4 to TRBJ2-1; D unclear. V was shortened by 6 bases and J by 7 bases, with 7 bases between the two germline ends. This CDR3 comprises 11 residues. CDR3 sequence reads: CASSTTNEQFF. CDR3 DNA: TGTGCCAGCAGCACCACTAATGAGCAGTTCTTC.

The chain recombines TRBV11-3 with TRBJ1-1, with D possibly being TRBD1 (6 bases). Trimming took off 9 bases at V and 4 bases at J, with 15 bases between the two ends. Per the germline V gene, CDR1 is SGHNT and CDR2 is YENEEA. This CDR3 is built from 13 residues. CDR3 in DNA: TGTGCCAGTTCCGAGGGAGGGGGCACTGAAGCTTTCTTT. Amino acid sequence: CASSEGGGTEAFF.

This clone was observed a single time. The chain carries TRBV28 and TRBJ1-3, with D perhaps matching TRBD1 (6 bases). The CDR3 loop spans 16 amino acids. V gave up 5 bases and J gave up 0 bases, with 14 bases separating them. Germline values: CDR1 MDHEN, CDR2 SYDVKM. CDR3 protein: CASSPRDKYSGNTIYF. CDR3 sequence (DNA): TGTGCCAGCAGTCCCCGGGACAAATACTCTGGAAACACCATATATTTT.

The rearrangement joins TRBV18 to TRBJ2-1, with 7 bases matching TRBD2. The CDR3 sequence is 14 residues long. The V segment lost 5 bases and the J segment 9 bases; nucleotides outside the gene matches: 10. Germline CDR1 KGHSH, CDR2 LQKENI. This CDR3 reads CASSTRTSTAEQFF. CDR3 coding DNA: TGTGCCAGCTCAACACGGACTAGTACCGCTGAGCAGTTCTTC.

The V call is TRBV2, the J call TRBJ1-2; the D is unclear. The CDR3 runs to 14 residues. With 7 bases removed from V and 4 bases from J, the gap between germline ends came to 16 bases. Germline CDR1 is SNHLY and CDR2 is FYNNEI. The CDR3 DNA follows: TGTGCCAGCAATGGAGGATACGACTCCTATGGCTACACCTTC. Protein: CASNGGYDSYGYTF.

CDR3 residues: CASTPGQGAYSSGYTF. CDR3 DNA sequence: TGTGCCAGCACCCCAGGACAGGGGGCTTATTCATCTGGCTACACCTTC. This chain joins TRBV2 and TRBJ1-2, with 11 nucleotides matching TRBD1. The CDR3 is 16 residues long. Germline V gene sequence: CDR1 SNHLY, CDR2 FYNNEI. The ends lost 7 bases at V and 7 bases at J; junction bases unmatched: 14. Drawing the rest from reference TRBV2 and TRBJ1-2, the complete variable domain is EPEVTQTPSHQVTQMGQEVILRCVPISNHLYFYWYRQILGQKVEFLVSFYNNEISEKSEIFDDQFSVERPDGSNFTLKIRSTKLEDSAMYFCASTPGQGAYSSGYTFGSGTRLTVV.

The V gene is TRBV28, the J gene TRBJ1-2, with D unresolved. Germline values: CDR1 MDHEN, CDR2 SYDVKM. This CDR3 spans 13 amino acids. The V and J ends lost 5 bases and 7 bases respectively, with 14 bases between them. The CDR3 reads CASSLHRPSGYTF. Here the CDR3 DNA reads TGTGCCAGCAGTCTACACAGACCAAGTGGCTACACCTTC.

The table lists this clone with a count of one. The chain is built from TRBV5-1 and TRBJ2-1; D gene uncertain. Trimming removed 8 bases at V and 0 bases at J, with 15 bases between. The CDR3 length is 15 residues. Germline assignment: CDR1 SGHRS and CDR2 YFSETQ. Written as DNA, the CDR3 is TGCGCCAGTACCCGAGACTTCAGCTCCTACAATGAGCAGTTCTTC. Protein product: CASTRDFSSYNEQFF.

The gene calls are TRBV9 and TRBJ2-1, with TRBD1 matching 11 bases. The CDR3 is made up of 17 amino acids. Germline V gene lookup returns CDR1 SGDLS and CDR2 YYNGEE. V dropped 0 bases and J dropped 4; count of bases not matched to a gene: 6. The CDR3 coding sequence is TGTGCCAGCAGCGTAGTCGGGACAGGGGGTGGGTACAATGAGCAGTTCTTC. The encoded protein is CASSVVGTGGGYNEQFF.

V and J are TRBV6-6 and TRBJ1-3; D is unresolved. This CDR3 is built from 16 residues. In germline, CDR1 is MNHNY, CDR2 SVGAGI (reference sequence). Trimming removed 2 bases at V and 0 bases at J, with 11 bases between. CDR3 protein: CASSYGQIHSGNTIYF. In nucleotides, the CDR3 is TGTGCCAGCAGTTACGGGCAGATCCACTCTGGAAACACCATATATTTT.

The chain carries TRBV14 and TRBJ1-1, with D maybe TRBD1 (6 bases). Germline-derived CDR1 and CDR2 are SGHDN and FVKESK. The V gene lost 4 bases and the J gene lost 6 bases, with 15 bases spanning the gap. CDR3 size: 14 residues. The CDR3 DNA reads TGTGCCAGCAGCCCAAGACAGGTCTCGTCTGAAGCTTTCTTT. Amino acids: CASSPRQVSSEAFF.

This clone turned up a few times. The same CDR3 is also encoded by other DNA sequences in this sample. The chain recombines TRBV9 with TRBJ2-7; 7 bases align to TRBD1. This CDR3 comprises 13 residues. Trimming at V came to 3 bases and at J to 2 bases, leaving 2 bases not matched to a gene. CDR1 is SGDLS and CDR2 is YYNGEE in the germline V gene. CDR3 DNA sequence: TGTGCCAGCAGCGGGCAGGGGGCCTACGAGCAGTACTTC. It codes for CASSGQGAYEQYF.

V usage is TRBV7-8 and J usage is TRBJ1-1, with D uncertain. The V gene lost 5 bases and the J gene lost 4 bases, with 14 bases spanning the gap. Germline V lookup: CDR1 SGHVS, CDR2 FQNEAQ. The CDR3 length is 14 residues. The CDR3: CASSQLGERTEAFF. In DNA form, the CDR3 reads TGTGCCAGCAGCCAACTTGGTGAGCGCACTGAAGCTTTCTTT.

The chain joins TRBV7-2 to TRBJ2-5, with D tentatively TRBD1 (6 bases). The CDR3 extends over 15 amino acids. The V end lost 2 bases, the J end lost 0 bases, and 10 bases lay between the germline ends. Germline V gene lookup returns CDR1 SGHTA and CDR2 FQGNSA. The CDR3 spells CASSLSRGNQETQYF. The CDR3 nucleotides are TGTGCCAGCAGCTTATCTAGGGGGAACCAAGAGACCCAGTACTTC.

The gene calls are TRBV11-3 and TRBJ1-3; 9 bases are a match to TRBD1. The V gene end was trimmed by 6 bases and the J gene end by 0 bases; junction bases not matched to a gene: 18. The CDR3 contains 20 residues. The germline CDR1 and CDR2 sequences are SGHNT and YENEEA. CDR3: CASSSFRGTGPGLSGNTIYF. As DNA, the CDR3 is TGTGCCAGCAGTTCCTTCCGAGGGACAGGGCCCGGCCTCTCTGGAAACACCATATATTTT.

This chain links TRBV18 with TRBJ1-4; TRBD1 aligns across 8 bases. Germline CDR1 reads KGHSH; CDR2 reads LQKENI. The length of the CDR3 is 14 residues. J lost 8 bases, V lost 4 bases, and 6 bases had no gene match. The CDR3: CASSQTGAEEKLFF. CDR3 nucleotide sequence: TGTGCCAGCTCACAGACAGGGGCGGAGGAAAAACTGTTTTTT.